What follows is one T cell receptor (beta chain) and its context. Its antigen is currently unknown. With a J-beta primer mix and a sample-barcoded 5' primer, a second PCR ran roughly 6 to 11 cycles. Each TCR beta cDNA got a 12-nucleotide random molecular identifier. A single record per CDR3 protein comes from TCRdb applying MiXCR to the 5' RACE reads. The sample lists fewer than 700,000 distinct CDR3 sequences; around 43% were seen once. The sample comes from a study of blood T cells in healthy people across ages. Study summary: About one barcoded beta molecule per two T cells came from capture by template switching.

Findings and limits, study-wide: Reliance upon unsorted PBMCs precluded definitive naive versus antigen-experienced comparison.

The V end was cut by 4 bases, the J end by 8 bases, with 20 bases between. This CDR3 has 15 amino acids. Germline V gene data show CDR1 as SGHTA and CDR2 as FQGNSA. The J gene is TRBJ1-2, the V gene TRBV7-2; D not resolved. The receptor's source is a man of 80 years or more in good health. Material: blood. The CDR3 nucleotides read TGTGCCAGCAGCTCCGGCCCGCGGAAGGGATCGGGCTACACCTTC. Translation gives CASSSGPRKGSGYTF.